The 28 T cell receptor beta chains reported below all come from one sample, sequenced in a study of blood T cell repertoires in COVID-19. The data were produced by immunoSEQ multiplex PCR, yet TCRdb's version contains in-frame clones alone and is incomplete. The table records some 83,000 clones, 88% of them present only once. Sequences were obtained from peripheral blood. Receptors originate from a man between 60 and 75 years old with acute or convalescent COVID-19.

Turning to this clone: The sample carries other DNA sequences with the same CDR3. The rearrangement links TRBV19 to TRBJ1-2; D remains ambiguous. V lost 2 bases, J lost 3 bases, and 4 bases lay in between. Germline values: CDR1 LNHDA, CDR2 SQIVND (reference sequence). This CDR3 region has 12 residues. The CDR3 DNA is TGTGCCAGTAGTATAACAGACTATGGCTACACCTTC. Encoded protein: CASSITDYGYTF. Full variable domain (rest looked up from reference TRBV19 and TRBJ1-2): DGGITQSPKYLFRKEGQNVTLSCEQNLNHDAMYWYRQDPGQGLRLIYYSQIVNDFQKGDIAEGYSVSREKKESFPLTVTSAQKNPTAFYLCASSITDYGYTFGSGTRLTVV.

The chain links TRBV11-2 to TRBJ2-7, with TRBD1 as a possible D gene (8 bases). Germline loops: CDR1 SGHAT, CDR2 FQNNGV. The length of the CDR3 is 15 residues. Deletions cut 2 bases from V and 5 bases from J, with 16 bases between. The CDR3 sequence: CASSLPRTGRDEQYF. The CDR3 nucleotides are TGTGCCAGCAGCTTACCGCGGACAGGGAGGGACGAGCAGTACTTC.

The chain uses TRBV12-5 and TRBJ2-7, with a tentative D call TRBD1 (5 bases). The CDR3 contains 10 residues. Trimming stripped 9 bases from V and 5 bases from J, with 8 bases between. The germline CDR1 and CDR2 sequences are LGHNT and FRNRAP. This CDR3 reads CASQGNEQYF. CDR3 DNA sequence: TGTGCTAGCCAGGGAAACGAGCAGTACTTC. Combining the CDR3 with reference TRBV12-5 and TRBJ2-7 gives the whole variable domain DARVTQTPRHKVTEMGQEVTMRCQPILGHNTVFWYRQTMMQGLELLAYFRNRAPLDDSGMPKDRFSAEMPDATLATLKIQPSEPRDSAVYFCASQGNEQYFGPGTRLTVT.

The chain has TRBV14 and TRBJ2-2; D might be TRBD1 (6 bases). The CDR3 length is 16 residues. Germline CDR1 reads SGHDN; CDR2 reads FVKESK. The V end lost 0 bases, the J end lost 6 bases, and 14 bases lay between the germline ends. The CDR3 nucleotides are TGTGCCAGCAGCCAAGATTCTCGCAGGGGCCCCGGGGAGCTGTTTTTT. It codes for CASSQDSRRGPGELFF.

The rearrangement uses TRBV5-6 and TRBJ2-3; TRBD2 agrees at 11 bases. The CDR3 length is 15 residues. The germline gives CDR1 SGHDT, CDR2 YYEEEE. The junction had 1 base not matched to a gene; V was cut back by 2 bases and J by 2 bases. The CDR3 here is CASSLLAGDTDTQYF. CDR3 sequence (DNA): TGTGCCAGCAGCTTACTAGCGGGGGACACAGATACGCAGTATTTT. Full variable domain (rest looked up from reference TRBV5-6 and TRBJ2-3): DAGVTQSPTHLIKTRGQQVTLRCSPKSGHDTVSWYQQALGQGPQFIFQYYEEEERQRGNFPDRFSGHQFPNYSSELNVNALLLGDSALYLCASSLLAGDTDTQYFGPGTRLTVL.

The gene calls are TRBV5-1 and TRBJ1-1; 7 bases agree with TRBD1. Per the germline V gene, CDR1 is SGHRS and CDR2 is YFSETQ. CDR3 length: 16 residues. The V gene end was trimmed by 4 bases and the J gene end by 4 bases; junction bases not matched to a gene: 13. The CDR3 is CASSRDSTARATEAFF. Written as DNA, the CDR3 is TGCGCCAGCAGCCGGGACAGTACCGCTAGGGCCACTGAAGCTTTCTTT.

The chain combines TRBV5-1 with TRBJ1-1; weak D call: TRBD1 (5 bases). Germline CDR1 reads SGHRS; CDR2 reads YFSETQ. V lost 4 bases and J 4 bases, leaving 23 bases between the germline ends. The CDR3 has 17 amino acids. The CDR3 DNA follows: TGCGCCAGCAGCCCCTGGGGCGGTGGGGCGGGGAGCACTGAAGCTTTCTTT. Amino acid sequence: CASSPWGGGAGSTEAFF.

The chain couples TRBV5-1 to TRBJ1-5; D gene unclear. CDR1 and CDR2 from the germline V gene are SGHRS and YFSETQ. V was shortened by 1 base and J by 0 bases, with 11 bases between the two germline ends. The CDR3 is 16 residues long. The CDR3 nucleotides are TGCGCCAGCAGCTTGTACCCAGGCTATAGCAATCAGCCCCAGCATTTT. Translated: CASSLYPGYSNQPQHF.

V usage is TRBV7-2 and J usage is TRBJ1-5; D gene ambiguous. This CDR3 is built from 12 residues. CDR1 and CDR2 (germline): SGHTA, FQGNSA. Trimming left V 5 bases short and J 9 bases short, with 11 bases between. The CDR3 coding sequence is TGTGCCAGCAGCCCCCTCGGTGGGCCCCAGCATTTT. Protein product: CASSPLGGPQHF.

The genes are TRBV6-5 and TRBJ1-6; 9 positions agree with TRBD1. Looked up from germline, CDR1 is MNHEY and CDR2 is SVGAGI. The V gene end was trimmed by 6 bases and the J gene end by 5 bases; junction bases not matched to a gene: 5. The CDR3 sequence is 15 residues long. The CDR3 bases are TGTGCCAGCAGAGCCCGGGACAGGGATAATTCACCCCTCCACTTT. It yields the protein CASRARDRDNSPLHF.

The CDR3 sequence: CASSLGTSGGLDTQYF. The DNA of the CDR3 is TGTGCCAGCAGCTTGGGGACTAGCGGGGGTTTGGATACGCAGTATTTT. The V call is TRBV5-4, the J call TRBJ2-3; TRBD2 matches at 13 bases. Trimming at V came to 0 bases and at J to 6 bases, leaving 4 bases not matched to a gene. Germline CDR1 is SGHNT and CDR2 is YYREEE (reference sequence). This CDR3 contains 16 residues.

The chain employs TRBV7-9 and TRBJ1-1; 9 nucleotides match TRBD1. This CDR3 comprises 16 residues. Germline CDR1 SEHNR, CDR2 FQNEAQ (reference sequence). J gave up 1 base and V 1 base, and 4 bases lay outside the gene matches. The CDR3 nucleotides read TGTGCCAGCAGCTTAGTAGGGGGACAGGGGAACACTGAAGCTTTCTTT. Residues: CASSLVGGQGNTEAFF.

This clone has a handful of counts. V usage is TRBV5-1 and J usage is TRBJ1-2; TRBD1 matches 9 bases. Germline CDR1 is SGHRS and CDR2 is YFSETQ. The CDR3 loop spans 13 amino acids. J was trimmed by 4 bases and V by 4 bases; bases with no gene match: 2. CDR3 in amino acids: CASSEQGAYGYTF. CDR3 coding DNA: TGCGCCAGCAGCGAACAGGGGGCCTATGGCTACACCTTC.

The J gene is TRBJ1-3, the V gene TRBV7-9, with D maybe TRBD1 (6 bases). CDR1 is SEHNR and CDR2 is FQNEAQ in the germline V gene (reference sequence). Trimming left V 2 bases short and J 0 bases short, with 14 bases between. CDR3 length: 17 residues. The CDR3 loop is CASSLTPGQSSGNTIYF. The CDR3 DNA reads as TGTGCCAGCAGCTTAACCCCCGGACAGAGCTCTGGAAACACCATATATTTT.

This clone was found once. The chain employs TRBV11-2 and TRBJ2-7; 8 bases fit TRBD1. V shed 10 bases and J 2 bases; nucleotides not matched to a gene: 16. CDR1 and CDR2 (germline): SGHAT, FQNNGV. The CDR3 sequence is 16 residues long. CDR3 nucleotide sequence: TGTGCCACCCAGCTTAGGGCAGGGGGCCTTGCCTACGAGCAGTACTTC. It translates to CATQLRAGGLAYEQYF.

The V call is TRBV9, the J call TRBJ2-1; 8 bases agree with TRBD2. With V trimmed by 2 bases and J by 8 bases, 9 bases remained unmatched. The CDR3 runs 15 residues. Germline V lookup: CDR1 SGDLS, CDR2 YYNGEE. The DNA of the CDR3 is TGTGCCAGCAGCGTGGGGAGCGGGAGTAGGGATGAGCAGTTCTTC. Protein sequence: CASSVGSGSRDEQFF.

The V gene is TRBV3-1 (or the pseudogene TRBV3-2), the J gene TRBJ1-4; 9 positions match TRBD1. The CDR3 has 16 residues. Germline V lookup: CDR1 LGHDT, CDR2 YNNKEL (reference sequence). The junction had 10 bases not matched to a gene; V was cut back by 4 bases and J by 7 bases. CDR3 nucleotide sequence: TGTGCCAGCAGCCGGGGACAGGGAAGGTACGGTGAAAAACTGTTTTTT. Amino acid sequence: CASSRGQGRYGEKLFF.

CDR3 bases: TGTGCCAGCAGTTCCCAAAGCGGGGGGCTCGGCAAAAACATTCAGTACTTC. Translating gives CASSSQSGGLGKNIQYF. The rearrangement uses TRBV27 and TRBJ2-4; TRBD2 agrees at 9 bases. Losses at the gene ends were 4 bases for V and 3 bases for J; bases not matched to a gene: 10. CDR3 length: 17 residues. CDR1 and CDR2 (germline): MNHEY, SMNVEV (reference sequence).

The rearrangement joins TRBV6-2 or TRBV6-3 to TRBJ1-6; 8 nucleotides match TRBD1. The V gene end was trimmed by 3 bases and the J gene end by 5 bases; junction bases not matched to a gene: 9. Looked up from germline, CDR1 is MNHEY and CDR2 is SVGEGT. The CDR3 spans 17 residues. The CDR3 coding sequence is TGTGCCAGCAGTTATTTCGGGACAGGAACGAATAATTCACCCCTCCACTTT. This translates into CASSYFGTGTNNSPLHF.

The rearrangement uses TRBV19 and TRBJ1-1; unclear D gene. Germline V gene data show CDR1 as LNHDA and CDR2 as SQIVND (reference sequence). This CDR3 region has 14 residues. V gave up 5 bases and J gave up 8 bases, with 18 bases separating them. The CDR3 region has the DNA TGTGCCAGTAGTTCCACCGTTGGTTCAGTAGAAGCTTTCTTT. Translation: CASSSTVGSVEAFF.

The rearrangement uses TRBV27 and TRBJ2-5; possible D gene TRBD1, 6 bases. Germline CDR1 MNHEY, CDR2 SMNVEV (reference sequence). The CDR3 consists of 15 residues. The V end lost 5 bases, the J end lost 4 bases, and 17 bases lay between the germline ends. The CDR3 DNA reads TGTGCCAGCAGTGTCGCAGGGGTTACGACAGAGACCCAGTACTTC. Amino acid sequence: CASSVAGVTTETQYF.

V is TRBV4-1 and J is TRBJ1-5, with 7 positions matching TRBD1. Losses at the gene ends were 3 bases for V and 0 bases for J; bases not matched to a gene: 2. The CDR3 has 15 residues. Germline assignment: CDR1 MGHRA and CDR2 YSYEKL. DNA of the CDR3: TGCGCCAGCAGCCAGGACAGGAATAGCAATCAGCCCCAGCATTTT. Its translation is CASSQDRNSNQPQHF.

The CDR3 here is CASSTDSDTEAFF. The CDR3 coding sequence is TGTGCCAGCAGTACTGACAGTGACACTGAAGCTTTCTTT. The rearrangement uses TRBV6-6 and TRBJ1-1; maybe TRBD1 (5 bases). Germline assignment: CDR1 MNHNY and CDR2 SVGAGI (reference sequence). The CDR3 runs to 13 residues. V lost 5 bases to trimming and J lost 3 bases, with 10 bases between them.

This rearrangement joins TRBV3-1 (or the pseudogene TRBV3-2) to TRBJ2-1, with D perhaps matching TRBD2 (6 bases). Between the trimmed V and J ends, which lost 4 bases and 9 bases, there was a span of 10 bases. This CDR3 has 12 amino acids. Germline V gene sequence: CDR1 LGHDT, CDR2 YNNKEL (reference sequence). The CDR3 loop is CASSLLGGEQFF. CDR3 DNA: TGTGCCAGCAGCCTATTGGGGGGTGAGCAGTTCTTC.

The rearrangement joins TRBV5-1 to TRBJ2-6, with D possibly TRBD1 on 5 matching bases. The length of the CDR3 is 15 residues. Germline lookup yields CDR1 SGHRS and CDR2 YFSETQ. V gave up 2 bases and J gave up 0 bases, with 6 bases separating them. The CDR3: CASSLTGSGANVLTF. Here the CDR3 DNA reads TGCGCCAGCAGCTTAACAGGCTCTGGGGCCAACGTCCTGACTTTC.

The rearrangement uses TRBV18 and TRBJ2-5, with a possible D match to TRBD1 (6 bases). With 0 bases removed from V and 4 bases from J, the gap between germline ends came to 18 bases. CDR3 length: 17 amino acids. Germline loops: CDR1 KGHSH, CDR2 LQKENI. This CDR3 is CASSPPRGAGGGETQYF. The CDR3 region has the DNA TGTGCCAGCTCACCACCGAGGGGCGCTGGGGGCGGAGAGACCCAGTACTTC.

The rearrangement links TRBV12-3 or TRBV12-4 to TRBJ1-6; 9 nucleotides align to TRBD1. The CDR3 sequence is 13 residues long. J gave up 9 bases and V 8 bases, and 5 bases lay outside the gene matches. CDR3 coding DNA: TGTGCCAGCGGACGGGACAGGGTTTCACCCCTCCACTTT. The encoded protein is CASGRDRVSPLHF.

The rearrangement uses TRBV24-1 and TRBJ2-6, with D unclear. The CDR3 length is 15 residues. From germline, CDR1 is KGHDR and CDR2 SFDVKD. V was clipped by 5 bases and J by 4 bases, with 11 bases between them. The CDR3: CATSGDPRGANVLTF. The CDR3 region has the DNA TGTGCCACCAGTGGCGACCCGAGGGGGGCCAACGTCCTGACTTTC.